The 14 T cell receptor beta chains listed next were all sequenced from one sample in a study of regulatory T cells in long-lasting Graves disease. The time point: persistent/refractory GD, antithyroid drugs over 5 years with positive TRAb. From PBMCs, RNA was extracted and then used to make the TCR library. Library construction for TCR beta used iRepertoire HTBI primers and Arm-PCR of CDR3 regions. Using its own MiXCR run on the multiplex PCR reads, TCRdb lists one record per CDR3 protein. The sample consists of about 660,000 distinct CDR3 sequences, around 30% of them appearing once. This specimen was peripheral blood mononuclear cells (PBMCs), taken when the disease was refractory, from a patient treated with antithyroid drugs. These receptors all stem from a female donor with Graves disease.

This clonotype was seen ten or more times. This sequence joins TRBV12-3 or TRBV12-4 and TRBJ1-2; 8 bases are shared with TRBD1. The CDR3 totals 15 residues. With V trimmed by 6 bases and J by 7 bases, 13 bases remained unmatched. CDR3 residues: CASRFTGTGPGGYTF. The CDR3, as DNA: TGTGCCAGCAGATTTACCGGGACAGGCCCCGGTGGCTACACCTTC.

DNA for the CDR3: TGTGCCAGCAGCCCCATCGTCGCTTTCGTCCCTGAAGCTTTCTTT. Its translation: CASSPIVAFVPEAFF. The chain combines TRBV11-2 with TRBJ1-1; no firm D call. Germline CDR1 is SGHAT and CDR2 is FQNNGV. Trimming took off 5 bases at V and 6 bases at J, with 19 bases between the two ends. The CDR3 has 15 amino acids.

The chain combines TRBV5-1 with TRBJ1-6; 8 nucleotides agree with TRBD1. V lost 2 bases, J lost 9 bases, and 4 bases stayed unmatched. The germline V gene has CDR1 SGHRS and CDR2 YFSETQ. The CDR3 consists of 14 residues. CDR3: CASSFQGASSPLHF. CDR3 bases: TGCGCCAGCAGCTTCCAGGGGGCAAGTTCACCCCTCCACTTT.

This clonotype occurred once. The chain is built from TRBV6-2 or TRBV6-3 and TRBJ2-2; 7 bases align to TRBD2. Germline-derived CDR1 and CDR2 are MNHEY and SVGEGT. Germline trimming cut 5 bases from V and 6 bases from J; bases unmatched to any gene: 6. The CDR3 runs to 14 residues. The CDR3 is CASSVNSGAGELFF. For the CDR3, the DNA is TGTGCCAGCAGTGTTAACAGCGGGGCCGGGGAGCTGTTTTTT.

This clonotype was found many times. The CDR3 spells CASSNDRAVEAFF. DNA of the CDR3: TGTGCCAGCAGTAACGACAGGGCGGTTGAAGCTTTCTTT. The chain has TRBV6-1 and TRBJ1-1, with 7 bases matching TRBD1. Per the germline V gene, CDR1 is MNHNS and CDR2 is SASEGT. The CDR3 is 13 residues long. The V gene end was trimmed by 5 bases and the J gene end by 7 bases; junction bases not matched to a gene: 7.

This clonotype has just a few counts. The CDR3 spells CASSDGLTGLTEAFF. CDR3 in DNA: TGTGCCAGCAGTGATGGGCTAACGGGGCTCACTGAAGCTTTCTTT. The chain couples TRBV2 to TRBJ1-1; TRBD1 might be the D (5 bases). Trimming removed 3 bases at V and 4 bases at J, with 15 bases between. This CDR3 is 15 amino acids long. The germline V gene has CDR1 SNHLY and CDR2 FYNNEI.

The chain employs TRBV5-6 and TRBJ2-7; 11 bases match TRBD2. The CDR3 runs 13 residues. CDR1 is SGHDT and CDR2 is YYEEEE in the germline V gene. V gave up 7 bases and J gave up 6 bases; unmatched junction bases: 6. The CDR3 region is CASGLAGGSEQYF. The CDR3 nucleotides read TGTGCCAGCGGATTAGCGGGAGGGTCCGAGCAGTACTTC.

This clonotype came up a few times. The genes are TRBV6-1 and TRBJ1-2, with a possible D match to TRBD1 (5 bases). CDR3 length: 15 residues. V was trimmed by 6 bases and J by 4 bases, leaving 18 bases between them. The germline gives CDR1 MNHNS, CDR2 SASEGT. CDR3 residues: CASRLQGTPLYGYTF. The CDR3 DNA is TGTGCCAGCAGACTCCAGGGAACGCCCCTCTATGGCTACACCTTC.

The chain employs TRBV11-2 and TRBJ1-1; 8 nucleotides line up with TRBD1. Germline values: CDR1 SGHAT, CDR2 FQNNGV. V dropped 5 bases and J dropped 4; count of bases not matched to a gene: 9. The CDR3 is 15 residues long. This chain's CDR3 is CASSARQGSVTEAFF. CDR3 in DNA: TGTGCCAGCAGCGCCAGACAGGGGTCAGTCACTGAAGCTTTCTTT.

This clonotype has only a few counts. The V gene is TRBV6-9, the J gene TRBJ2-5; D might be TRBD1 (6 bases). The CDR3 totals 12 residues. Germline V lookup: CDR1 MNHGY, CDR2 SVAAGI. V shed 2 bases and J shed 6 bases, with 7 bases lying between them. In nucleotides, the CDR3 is TGTGCCAGCAGTTATAGGGGGAAGACCCAGTACTTC. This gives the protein CASSYRGKTQYF.

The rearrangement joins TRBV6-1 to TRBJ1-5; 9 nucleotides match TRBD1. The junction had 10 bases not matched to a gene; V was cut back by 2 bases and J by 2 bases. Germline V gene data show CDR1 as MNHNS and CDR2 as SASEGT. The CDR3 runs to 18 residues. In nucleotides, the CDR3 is TGTGCCAGCAGTGAATTCCTTTACAGGGGGCTGGGCAATCAGCCCCAGCATTTT. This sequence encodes CASSEFLYRGLGNQPQHF.

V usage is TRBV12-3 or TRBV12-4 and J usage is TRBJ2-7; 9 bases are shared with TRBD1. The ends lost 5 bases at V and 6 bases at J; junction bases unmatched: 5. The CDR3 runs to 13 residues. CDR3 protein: CASSRQGVGEQYF. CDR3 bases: TGTGCCAGCAGTAGACAGGGGGTTGGCGAGCAGTACTTC.

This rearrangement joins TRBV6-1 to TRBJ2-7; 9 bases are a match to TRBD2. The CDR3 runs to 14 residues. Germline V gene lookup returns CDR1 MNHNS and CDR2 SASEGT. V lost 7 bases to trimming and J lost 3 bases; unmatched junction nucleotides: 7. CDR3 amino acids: CASNPGTSHYEQYF. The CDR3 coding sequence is TGTGCCAGCAACCCCGGGACTAGCCACTACGAGCAGTACTTC.

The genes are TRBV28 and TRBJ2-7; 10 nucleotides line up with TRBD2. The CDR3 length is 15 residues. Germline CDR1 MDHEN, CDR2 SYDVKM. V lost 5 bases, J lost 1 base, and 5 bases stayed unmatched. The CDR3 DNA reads TGTGCCAGCAGTCCTCTAGCGGGGGTGTCCTACGAGCAGTACTTC. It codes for CASSPLAGVSYEQYF.